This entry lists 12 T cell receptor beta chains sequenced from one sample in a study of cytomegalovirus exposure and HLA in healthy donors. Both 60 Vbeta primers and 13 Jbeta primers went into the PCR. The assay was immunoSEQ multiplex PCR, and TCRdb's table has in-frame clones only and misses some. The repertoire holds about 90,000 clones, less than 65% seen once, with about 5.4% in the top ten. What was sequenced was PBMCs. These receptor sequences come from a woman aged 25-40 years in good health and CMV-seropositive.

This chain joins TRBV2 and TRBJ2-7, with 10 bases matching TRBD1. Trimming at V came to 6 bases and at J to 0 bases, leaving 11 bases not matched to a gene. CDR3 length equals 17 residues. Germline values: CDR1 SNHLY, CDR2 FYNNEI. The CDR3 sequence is CASRGGWGTGASYEQYF. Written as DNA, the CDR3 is TGTGCCAGCAGGGGAGGTTGGGGGACAGGGGCCTCCTACGAGCAGTACTTC.

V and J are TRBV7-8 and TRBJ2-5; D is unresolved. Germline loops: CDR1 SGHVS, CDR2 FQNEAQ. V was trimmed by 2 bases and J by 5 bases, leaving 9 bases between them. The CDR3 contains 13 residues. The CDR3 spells CASSLRRGETQYF. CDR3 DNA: TGTGCCAGCAGCTTAAGGAGAGGCGAGACCCAGTACTTC.

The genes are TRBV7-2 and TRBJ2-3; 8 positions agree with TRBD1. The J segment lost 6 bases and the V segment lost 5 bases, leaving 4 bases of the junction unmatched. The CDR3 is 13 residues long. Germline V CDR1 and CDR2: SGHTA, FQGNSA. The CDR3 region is CASSNDRGDTQYF. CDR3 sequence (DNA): TGTGCCAGCAGCAACGACAGGGGTGATACGCAGTATTTT.

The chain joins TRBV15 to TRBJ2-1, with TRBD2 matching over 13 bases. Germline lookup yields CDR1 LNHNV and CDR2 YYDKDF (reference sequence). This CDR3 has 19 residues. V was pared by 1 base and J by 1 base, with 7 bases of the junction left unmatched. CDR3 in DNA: TGTGCCACCAGCAGAGTACTAGCGGGGGGGCCTAGATCCTACAATGAGCAGTTCTTC. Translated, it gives CATSRVLAGGPRSYNEQFF.

CDR3 DNA: TGTGCCAGCAGCTTGGATTCAGGGTTCACAGATACGCAGTATTTT. Residues: CASSLDSGFTDTQYF. V and J are TRBV5-4 and TRBJ2-3, with a tentative D call TRBD1 (5 bases). V lost 0 bases and J lost 2, with 10 bases in between. This CDR3 is built from 15 residues. Germline CDR1 reads SGHNT; CDR2 reads YYREEE (reference sequence). Full variable domain (missing parts from reference TRBV5-4 and TRBJ2-3): ETGVTQSPTHLIKTRGQQVTLRCSSQSGHNTVSWYQQALGQGPQFIFQYYREEENGRGNFPPRFSGLQFPNYSSELNVNALELDDSALYLCASSLDSGFTDTQYFGPGTRLTVL.

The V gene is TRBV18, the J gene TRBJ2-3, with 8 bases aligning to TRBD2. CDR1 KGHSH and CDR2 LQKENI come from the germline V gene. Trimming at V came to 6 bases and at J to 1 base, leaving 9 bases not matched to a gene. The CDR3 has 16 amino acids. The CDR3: CASSVRLRGGTDTQYF. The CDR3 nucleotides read TGTGCCAGCTCGGTGCGTTTGCGGGGGGGCACAGATACGCAGTATTTT.

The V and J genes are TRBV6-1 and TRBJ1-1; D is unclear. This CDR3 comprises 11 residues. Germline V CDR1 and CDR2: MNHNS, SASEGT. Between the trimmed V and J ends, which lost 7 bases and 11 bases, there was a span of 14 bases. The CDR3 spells CASTLDFLAFF. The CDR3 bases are TGTGCCAGCACCCTGGACTTCTTGGCTTTCTTT.

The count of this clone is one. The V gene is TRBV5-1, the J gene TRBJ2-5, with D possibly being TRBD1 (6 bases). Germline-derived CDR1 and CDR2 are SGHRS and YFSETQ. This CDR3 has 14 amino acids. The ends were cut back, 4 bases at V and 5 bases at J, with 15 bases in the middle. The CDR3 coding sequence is TGCGCCAGCAGCGATACAGGGTATCTGGAGACCCAGTACTTC. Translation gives CASSDTGYLETQYF.

CDR3 bases: TGTGCCAGCATTACTAGCCGAGAGACCCAGTACTTC. Translated, it gives CASITSRETQYF. V is TRBV6-1 and J is TRBJ2-5; TRBD2 might be the D (6 bases). The V and J ends lost 7 bases and 4 bases respectively, with 10 bases between them. The germline gives CDR1 MNHNS, CDR2 SASEGT. The CDR3 is 12 residues long.

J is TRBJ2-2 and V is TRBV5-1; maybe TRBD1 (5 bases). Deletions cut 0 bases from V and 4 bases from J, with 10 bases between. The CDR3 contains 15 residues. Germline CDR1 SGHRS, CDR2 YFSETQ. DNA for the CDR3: TGCGCCAGCAGCTTGGTACAGGCCGGCACCGGGGAGCTGTTTTTT. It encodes CASSLVQAGTGELFF. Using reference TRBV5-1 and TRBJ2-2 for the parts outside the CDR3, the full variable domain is KAGVTQTPRYLIKTRGQQVTLSCSPISGHRSVSWYQQTPGQGLQFLFEYFSETQRNKGNFPGRFSGRQFSNSRSEMNVSTLELGDSALYLCASSLVQAGTGELFFGEGSRLTVL.

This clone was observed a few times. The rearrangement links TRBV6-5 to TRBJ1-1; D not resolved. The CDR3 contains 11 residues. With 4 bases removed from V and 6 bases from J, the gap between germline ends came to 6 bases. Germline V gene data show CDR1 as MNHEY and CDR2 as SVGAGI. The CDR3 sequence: CASSSVSEAFF. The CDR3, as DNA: TGTGCCAGCAGTTCCGTGTCTGAAGCTTTCTTT.

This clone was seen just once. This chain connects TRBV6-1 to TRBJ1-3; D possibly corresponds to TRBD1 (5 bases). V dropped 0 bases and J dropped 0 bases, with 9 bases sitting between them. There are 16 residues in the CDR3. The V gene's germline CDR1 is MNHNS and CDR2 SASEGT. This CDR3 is CASSEALGGSGNTIYF. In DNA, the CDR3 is TGTGCCAGCAGTGAAGCGCTCGGGGGCTCTGGAAACACCATATATTTT.